One sample yielded the 27 T cell receptor beta chains listed below, sequenced in a study of blood T cell repertoires in COVID-19. Generated by immunoSEQ multiplex PCR, the TCRdb table keeps only in-frame clones and is missing some. The repertoire has a few hundred thousand clones, around 81% of them found once; the top ten carry about 3.5%. Sequencing used PBMCs or T cells enriched from blood (not recorded which). These receptors were collected from a man aged 45-60 years who had recovered from COVID-19.

The chain joins TRBV7-2 to TRBJ2-1; TRBD1 matches at 9 bases. The CDR3 covers 16 residues. Per the germline V gene, CDR1 is SGHTA and CDR2 is FQGNSA. The V and J ends lost 4 bases and 7 bases, in that order; junction bases with no gene match: 11. The CDR3, as DNA: TGTGCCAGCAGCTCATTTGGGACAGGGTGGGGGAATGAGCAGTTCTTC. This sequence encodes CASSSFGTGWGNEQFF.

This clone was detected once. This rearrangement joins TRBV19 to TRBJ1-1; D uncertain. CDR3 length equals 14 residues. V was trimmed by 10 bases and J by 1 base, leaving 16 bases between them. Germline assignment: CDR1 LNHDA and CDR2 SQIVND (reference sequence). The DNA of the CDR3 is TGTGCCACCTCGTCGGGAGGTGGGAACACTGAAGCTTTCTTT. It codes for CATSSGGGNTEAFF.

In its sample, this clone ranks as medium-sized (0.01 to 0.1%). The CDR3 spells CASSYSPAGAETQYF. CDR3 nucleotides: TGTGCCAGCAGTTACTCGCCAGCGGGAGCCGAGACCCAGTACTTC. V is TRBV6-2 or TRBV6-3 and J is TRBJ2-5; 8 positions agree with TRBD2. V was clipped by 0 bases and J by 5 bases; unmatched bases: 5. The germline V gene has CDR1 MNHEY and CDR2 SVGEGT. CDR3 length: 15 residues.

J is TRBJ1-2 and V is TRBV20-1; the D gene is possibly TRBD1 (5 bases). CDR1 is DFQATT, CDR2 SNEGSKA, per germline (reference sequence). CDR3 length: 13 residues. Deletions cut 3 bases from V and 4 bases from J, with 12 bases between. The CDR3 loop reads CSASAEQAYGYTF. CDR3 coding DNA: TGCAGTGCTAGTGCTGAACAGGCCTATGGCTACACCTTC.

The chain has TRBV9 and TRBJ1-6, with TRBD1 matching 10 bases. J lost 8 bases, V lost 4 bases, and 6 bases had no gene match. Germline assignment: CDR1 SGDLS and CDR2 YYNGEE. There are 15 residues in the CDR3. The CDR3 sequence: CASSPQDRGDSPLHF. The DNA of the CDR3 is TGTGCCAGCAGCCCGCAGGACAGGGGGGATTCACCCCTCCACTTT.

This clone was found a few times. The J gene is TRBJ1-2, the V gene TRBV5-8; D remains ambiguous. CDR3 length: 13 residues. CDR1 and CDR2 from the germline V gene are SGHTS and YDEGEE. Between the trimmed V and J ends, which lost 0 bases and 2 bases, there was a span of 5 bases. The CDR3 sequence is CASSLDPNYGYTF. The CDR3 DNA sequence: TGTGCCAGCAGCTTGGATCCGAACTATGGCTACACCTTC. Together with reference TRBV5-8 and TRBJ1-2, the CDR3 gives the full variable domain: EAGVTQSPTHLIKTRGQQATLRCSPISGHTSVYWYQQALGLGLQFLLWYDEGEERNRGNFPPRFSGRQFPNYSSELNVNALELEDSALYLCASSLDPNYGYTFGSGTRLTVV.

This clone has only one observation. The chain employs TRBV5-6 and TRBJ2-3, with 9 bases fitting TRBD2. This CDR3 is 15 amino acids long. Germline trimming cut 2 bases from V and 2 bases from J; bases unmatched to any gene: 3. Per germline, CDR1 SGHDT and CDR2 YYEEEE. DNA for the CDR3: TGTGCCAGCAGCTTTCTAGCGGGAACCACAGATACGCAGTATTTT. Its protein is CASSFLAGTTDTQYF.

This chain joins TRBV14 and TRBJ2-2; possible D gene TRBD2, 5 bases. The CDR3 extends over 18 amino acids. Germline CDR1 is SGHDN and CDR2 is FVKESK. Trimming took 0 bases from V and 2 from J, leaving 16 bases between them. Written as DNA, the CDR3 is TGTGCCAGCAGCCAAGATCGCCCGGGGTCGTCAAACACCGGGGAGCTGTTTTTT. Translation: CASSQDRPGSSNTGELFF.

The rearrangement links TRBV7-6 to TRBJ1-1, with D possibly TRBD1 on 6 matching bases. Germline assignment: CDR1 SGHVS and CDR2 FNYEAQ. The V end lost 6 bases, the J end lost 4 bases, and 15 bases lay between the germline ends. The CDR3 length is 14 residues. Written as DNA, the CDR3 is TGTGCCAGCAGGCCCCGACAGGACGGCACTGAAGCTTTCTTT. It is translated as CASRPRQDGTEAFF. Based on the CDR3 plus reference TRBV7-6 and TRBJ1-1, the full variable domain is GAGVSQSPRYKVTKRGQDVALRCDPISGHVSLYWYRQALGQGPEFLTYFNYEAQQDKSGLPNDRFSAERPEGSISTLTIQRTEQRDSAMYRCASRPRQDGTEAFFGQGTRLTVV.

This rearrangement joins TRBV5-1 to TRBJ1-2; 12 bases align to TRBD1. Germline values: CDR1 SGHRS, CDR2 YFSETQ. V lost 0 bases, J lost 8 bases, and 5 bases stayed unmatched. The CDR3 is 15 amino acids. CDR3 amino acids: CASSLDGTGGFGYTF. The CDR3 DNA follows: TGCGCCAGCAGCTTGGACGGGACAGGGGGCTTCGGCTACACCTTC.

The rearrangement links TRBV5-4 to TRBJ1-3; TRBD1 agrees at 7 bases. V shed 3 bases, J shed 3 bases, and the junction held 6 bases outside the gene matches. CDR3 length equals 15 residues. Looked up from germline, CDR1 is SGHNT and CDR2 is YYREEE (reference sequence). In DNA, the CDR3 is TGTGCCAGCAGCTCTGACAGGGACATTGGAAACACCATATATTTT. Encoded protein: CASSSDRDIGNTIYF.

This clone is classed as large. J is TRBJ2-7 and V is TRBV9, with 7 positions matching TRBD1. Germline assignment: CDR1 SGDLS and CDR2 YYNGEE. Trimming removed 3 bases from V and 4 bases from J; junction bases left unmatched: 4. The CDR3 is 13 amino acids. Here the CDR3 reads CASSDSRGYEQYF. The CDR3 DNA sequence: TGTGCCAGCAGCGACAGCAGGGGGTACGAGCAGTACTTC.

The rearrangement links TRBV5-1 to TRBJ2-1; 7 bases fit TRBD2. Germline V gene data show CDR1 as SGHRS and CDR2 as YFSETQ. Losses at the gene ends were 5 bases for V and 4 bases for J; bases not matched to a gene: 9. The CDR3 is made up of 15 amino acids. This CDR3 is CASSSGAGLYNEQFF. The CDR3 nucleotides read TGCGCCAGCAGTTCGGGAGCGGGGCTGTACAATGAGCAGTTCTTC.

V and J are TRBV11-2 and TRBJ2-5, with D maybe TRBD2 (6 bases). Trimming pared 3 bases from V and 5 bases from J, leaving 13 bases between. Germline CDR1 reads SGHAT; CDR2 reads FQNNGV. The CDR3 length is 14 residues. CDR3 in DNA: TGTGCCAGCAGCTTGGCCCCAGGGAGGGAGACCCAGTACTTC. It translates to CASSLAPGRETQYF.

V gene TRBV6-5 combines with J gene TRBJ2-2; tentatively, D is TRBD2 (6 bases). Germline V gene sequence: CDR1 MNHEY, CDR2 SVGAGI. The length of the CDR3 is 15 residues. The ends were cut back, 6 bases at V and 4 bases at J, with 15 bases in the middle. CDR3 DNA sequence: TGTGCCAGCAGCCGTGGGGAGGCACTCACCGGGGAGCTGTTTTTT. Translating it yields CASSRGEALTGELFF.

On this clone itself: The same CDR3 is also encoded by other DNA sequences in this sample. The genes are TRBV27 and TRBJ2-7; 7 bases line up with TRBD1. CDR1 is MNHEY, CDR2 SMNVEV, per germline (reference sequence). The CDR3 loop spans 13 amino acids. J was trimmed by 2 bases and V by 3 bases; bases with no gene match: 1. In DNA form, the CDR3 reads TGTGCCAGCAGTTTGGGACAGACCTACGAGCAGTACTTC. Residues: CASSLGQTYEQYF.

This clone was seen more than once but under ten times. The J gene is TRBJ2-7, the V gene TRBV29-1; TRBD2 matches 10 bases. J gave up 3 bases and V 6 bases, and 11 bases lay outside the gene matches. This CDR3 comprises 15 residues. Germline V gives CDR1 SQVTM, CDR2 ANQGSEA. In DNA form, the CDR3 reads TGCAGCGTCGCCAATCCAGCGGGAGGGAGCTACGAGCAGTACTTC. Protein product: CSVANPAGGSYEQYF.

The chain employs TRBV2 and TRBJ1-2; D unresolved. Trimming removed 7 bases at V and 4 bases at J, with 13 bases between. Germline V lookup: CDR1 SNHLY, CDR2 FYNNEI. The CDR3 spans 13 residues. The CDR3 DNA sequence: TGTGCCAGCACTGAGAGGTACGGCTATGGCTACACCTTC. Translation gives CASTERYGYGYTF.

This chain connects TRBV5-6 to TRBJ2-7; 7 bases agree with TRBD2. Germline loops: CDR1 SGHDT, CDR2 YYEEEE. V lost 5 bases to trimming and J lost 7 bases; unmatched junction nucleotides: 12. The CDR3 is 14 amino acids. CDR3 sequence: CASRKRDWGSEQYF. CDR3 nucleotides: TGTGCCAGCAGGAAGCGGGATTGGGGCTCTGAGCAGTACTTC.

The gene calls are TRBV13 and TRBJ1-1; 7 bases align to TRBD1. The germline CDR1 and CDR2 sequences are PRHDT and FYEKMQ (reference sequence). The junction had 7 bases not matched to a gene; V was cut back by 3 bases and J by 3 bases. The length of the CDR3 is 15 residues. CDR3 sequence: CASSFLDRSYTEAFF. CDR3 coding DNA: TGTGCCAGCAGCTTCTTGGACAGGTCCTACACTGAAGCTTTCTTT.

This sequence joins TRBV9 and TRBJ2-3, with 8 nucleotides matching TRBD2. CDR1 is SGDLS, CDR2 YYNGEE, per germline. This CDR3 spans 14 amino acids. V gave up 0 bases and J gave up 10 bases; unmatched junction bases: 7. CDR3 coding DNA: TGTGCCAGCAGCGTAGCGAGCGGGAGTCGCTCGCAGTATTTT. Its translation: CASSVASGSRSQYF.

This clone was observed a handful of times. The chain uses TRBV25-1 and TRBJ1-1; the D is unclear. Trimming removed 7 bases at V and 1 base at J, with 4 bases between. Germline assignment: CDR1 MGHDK and CDR2 SYGVNS. The CDR3 length is 11 residues. CDR3 nucleotide sequence: TGTGCCAGCACGAGGAACACTGAAGCTTTCTTT. Amino acids: CASTRNTEAFF.

The chain couples TRBV7-3 to TRBJ2-2; D gene ambiguous. CDR1 and CDR2 from the germline V gene are SGHTA and FQGTGA. The CDR3 loop spans 16 amino acids. Between the trimmed V and J ends, which lost 4 bases and 0 bases, there was a span of 12 bases. The CDR3 coding sequence is TGTGCCAGCAGCTCCGTTGGTACAGCGAACACCGGGGAGCTGTTTTTT. Its protein is CASSSVGTANTGELFF.

This chain connects TRBV5-5 to TRBJ1-1, with 8 bases fitting TRBD1. The V gene's germline CDR1 is SGHKS and CDR2 YYEKEE (reference sequence). The V and J ends lost 3 bases and 1 base, in that order; junction bases with no gene match: 11. The CDR3 consists of 17 residues. This CDR3 reads CASSSGQGKVRNTEAFF. DNA for the CDR3: TGTGCCAGCAGCTCCGGACAGGGAAAGGTGAGGAACACTGAAGCTTTCTTT.

The CDR3 loop is CASSLKGTDYGYTF. CDR3 in DNA: TGTGCCAGCAGCTTAAAAGGGACAGACTATGGCTACACCTTC. The chain uses TRBV7-2 and TRBJ1-2, with TRBD1 identical over 7 bases. The CDR3 consists of 14 residues. From germline, CDR1 is SGHTA and CDR2 FQGNSA. V was pared by 2 bases and J by 3 bases, with 3 bases of the junction left unmatched.

V and J are TRBV10-3 and TRBJ1-1; tentatively, D is TRBD1 (5 bases). The V end was cut by 4 bases, the J end by 6 bases, with 18 bases between. The CDR3 totals 15 residues. CDR1 is ENHRY, CDR2 SYGVKD, per germline. DNA for the CDR3: TGTGCCATCAGTGGGACAACCCTCAGGGTAGCTGAAGCTTTCTTT. Encoded protein: CAISGTTLRVAEAFF.

This chain uses TRBV28 with TRBJ2-2, with a tentative D call TRBD1 (6 bases). V was cut by 6 bases and J by 6 bases, with 20 bases left in between. The CDR3 length is 16 residues. Looked up from germline, CDR1 is MDHEN and CDR2 is SYDVKM. CDR3: CASRFPWTVEAGELFF. For the CDR3, the DNA is TGTGCCAGCAGATTCCCCTGGACAGTCGAAGCCGGGGAGCTGTTTTTT.